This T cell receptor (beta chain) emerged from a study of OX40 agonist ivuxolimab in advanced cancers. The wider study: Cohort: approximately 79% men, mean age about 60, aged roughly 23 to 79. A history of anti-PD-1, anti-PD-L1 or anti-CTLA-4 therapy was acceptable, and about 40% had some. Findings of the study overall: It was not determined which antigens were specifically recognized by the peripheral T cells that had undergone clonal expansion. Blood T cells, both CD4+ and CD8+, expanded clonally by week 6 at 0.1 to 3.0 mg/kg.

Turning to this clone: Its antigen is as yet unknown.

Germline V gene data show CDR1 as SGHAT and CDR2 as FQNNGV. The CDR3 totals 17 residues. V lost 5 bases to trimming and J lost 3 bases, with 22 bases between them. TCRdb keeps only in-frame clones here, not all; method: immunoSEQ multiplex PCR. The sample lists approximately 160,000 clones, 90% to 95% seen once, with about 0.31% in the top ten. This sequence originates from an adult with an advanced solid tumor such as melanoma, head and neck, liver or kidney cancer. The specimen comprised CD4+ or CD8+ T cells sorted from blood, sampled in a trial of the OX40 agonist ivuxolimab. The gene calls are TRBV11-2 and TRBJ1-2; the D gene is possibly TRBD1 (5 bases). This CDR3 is CASSPRRDGGKDYGYTF. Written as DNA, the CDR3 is TGTGCCAGCAGCCCTCGTAGGGACGGGGGGAAGGACTATGGCTACACCTTC. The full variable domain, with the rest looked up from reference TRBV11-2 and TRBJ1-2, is EAGVAQSPRYKIIEKRQSVAFWCNPISGHATLYWYQQILGQGPKLLIQFQNNGVVDDSQLPKDRFSAERLKGVDSTLKIQPAKLEDSAVYLCASSPRRDGGKDYGYTFGSGTRLTVV.